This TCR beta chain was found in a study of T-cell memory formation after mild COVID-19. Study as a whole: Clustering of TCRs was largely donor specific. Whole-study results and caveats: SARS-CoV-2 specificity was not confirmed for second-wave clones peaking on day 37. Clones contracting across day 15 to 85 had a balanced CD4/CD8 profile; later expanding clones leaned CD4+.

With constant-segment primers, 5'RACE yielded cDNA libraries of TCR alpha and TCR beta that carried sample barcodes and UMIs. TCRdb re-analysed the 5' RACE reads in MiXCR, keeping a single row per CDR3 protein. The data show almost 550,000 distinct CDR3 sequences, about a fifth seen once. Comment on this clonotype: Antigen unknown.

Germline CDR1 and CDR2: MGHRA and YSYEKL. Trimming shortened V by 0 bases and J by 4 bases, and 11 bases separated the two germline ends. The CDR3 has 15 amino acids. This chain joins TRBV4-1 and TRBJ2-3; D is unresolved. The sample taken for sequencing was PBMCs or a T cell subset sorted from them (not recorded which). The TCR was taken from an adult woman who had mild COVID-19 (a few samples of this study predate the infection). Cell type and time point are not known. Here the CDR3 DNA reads TGCGCCAGCAGCCAAGAACGAATTCCGGCAGATACGCAGTATTTT. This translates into CASSQERIPADTQYF.